These T cell receptor beta chains were read from a single sample in a study of a mutant IDH1 vaccine in newly diagnosed glioma. Their antigen targets remain unknown. Only in-frame clones appear in the TCRdb table, and some are missing; sequencing was by immunoSEQ multiplex PCR. The data contain around 130,000 clones, 80% of them singletons. The material was PBMCs, obtained from a glioma patient whose treatment included an IDH1 peptide vaccine. Receptor source: a man aged 35-49 years with glioma. The CDR3 runs from the conserved cysteine through the conserved F or W. Fields, in order: J gene, V gene, CDR3 protein.

>TRBJ1-1|TRBV5-6
CASSLGATPEAFF
>TRBJ2-2|TRBV10-3
CAISESVTSGTGELFF
>TRBJ2-2|TRBV7-9
CAIYLRDTGELFF
>TRBJ2-7|TRBV18
CASSPGLAGAEQYF
>TRBJ1-1|TRBV4-2
CASSPIPGTGGNTEAFF
>TRBJ2-7|TRBV13
CASSLGSGTGGYEQYF
>TRBJ1-1|TRBV11-1
CASSLGRLNTEAFF
>TRBJ2-5|TRBV2
CASRKLAGGRETQYF
>TRBJ1-1|TRBV27
CASSLLGPNTEAFF
>TRBJ2-3|TRBV5-6
CASSPPGQGRADTQYF
>TRBJ1-2|TRBV7-9
CASSEGSADFYGYTF
>TRBJ2-3|TRBV6-5
CASSYGGADTQYF
>TRBJ2-7|TRBV28
CASKPPGLALHYEQYF
>TRBJ1-2|TRBV11-2
CASSSGQWNYGYTF
>TRBJ2-2|TRBV6-4
CASRVLGENTGELFF
>TRBJ1-2|TRBV2
CASSSRTGEYGYTF
>TRBJ1-1|TRBV11-3
CASSFGPNTEAFF
>TRBJ2-1|TRBV2
CASSPGTGPGNEQFF
>TRBJ2-2|TRBV27
CASSFGTGELFF
>TRBJ1-2|TRBV5-4
CASSQKSGHSNYGYTF
>TRBJ2-2|TRBV5-1
CASRPLAGDTGELFF
>TRBJ2-5|TRBV7-2
CASSSGSRGQETQYF
>TRBJ1-5|TRBV6-1
CASRVWDSNQPQHF
>TRBJ2-7|TRBV9
CASSAHADRGYEQYF
>TRBJ1-2|TRBV9
CASSDGTAFYGYTF
>TRBJ1-2|TRBV19
CASSIPNSPNYGYTF
>TRBJ2-5|TRBV9
CASSVDGGGGVKETQYF
>TRBJ1-1|TRBV10-3
CAISDPGADTEAFF
>TRBJ1-2|TRBV27
CASSSGGAINYGYTF
>TRBJ2-5|TRBV6-5
CASSSSTGGTETQYF
>TRBJ1-5|TRBV5-5
CASSVSRQGNQPQHF
>TRBJ2-5|TRBV7-6
CASSLTSGGEGETQYF
>TRBJ2-7|TRBV14
CASGHVYEQYF
>TRBJ1-4|TRBV5-4
CASSRSPGQDSNEKLFF
>TRBJ2-7|TRBV19
CASTPREESYEQYF
>TRBJ2-1|TRBV7-9
CASSFRRGHNEQFF
>TRBJ2-3|TRBV15
CATSRDAGFEDTQYF
>TRBJ2-1|TRBV18
CASSPEAIGQGLAGGQNEQFF
>TRBJ1-1|TRBV5-6
CASSTYQGLRSEAFF
>TRBJ1-1|TRBV5-4
CASSARMNTEAFF
>TRBJ2-1|TRBV14
CASSQDPAWTGTTYNEQFF
>TRBJ2-1|TRBV19
CASSPQGGTGSNEQFF
>TRBJ1-1|TRBV5-1
CASNPGTGGWTEAFF
>TRBJ1-2|TRBV6-6
CASSRTGGYGYTF
>TRBJ2-2|TRBV10-3
CATGPGELFF
>TRBJ1-3|TRBV19
CASSQRTGGTIYF
>TRBJ1-1|TRBV18
CASSPGVRARNTEAFF
>TRBJ1-2|TRBV5-4
CASSPGAGGKINYGYTF
>TRBJ2-4|TRBV29-1
CSVEGTTGAKNIQYF
>TRBJ1-2|TRBV6-4
CASSDSRDGNYGYTF
>TRBJ2-1|TRBV5-6
CASSPQGYNEQFF
>TRBJ2-5|TRBV7-8
CASRGGAGETQYF
>TRBJ2-7|TRBV27
CASSLSGGATYEQYF
>TRBJ1-5|TRBV13
CASSLGGSNQPQHF
>TRBJ2-7|TRBV7-2
CASSHPIAAGATVDEQYF
>TRBJ2-3|TRBV6-6
CASSSGVNTDTQYF
>TRBJ2-7|TRBV5-1
CASSLGGRAGNEQYF
>TRBJ1-5|TRBV29-1
CSVVTGIGNQPQHF
>-|TRBV9
CASGQGSYEQYF
>TRBJ1-5|TRBV5-6
CASSLGLNQPQHF